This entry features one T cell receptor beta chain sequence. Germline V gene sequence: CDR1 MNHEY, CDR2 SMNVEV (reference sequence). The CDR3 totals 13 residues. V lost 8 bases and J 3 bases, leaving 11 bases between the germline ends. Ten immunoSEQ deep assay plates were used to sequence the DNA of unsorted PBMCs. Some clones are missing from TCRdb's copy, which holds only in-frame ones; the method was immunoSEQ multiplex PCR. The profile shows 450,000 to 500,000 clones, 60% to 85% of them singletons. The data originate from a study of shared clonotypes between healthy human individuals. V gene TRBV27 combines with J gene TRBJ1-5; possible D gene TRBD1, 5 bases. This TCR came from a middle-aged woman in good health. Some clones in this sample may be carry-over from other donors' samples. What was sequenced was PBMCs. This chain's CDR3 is CASAGYTNQPQHF. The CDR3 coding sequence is TGTGCCAGCGCAGGGTATACCAATCAGCCCCAGCATTTT.